Reported below is one TCR beta chain. Its antigen remains unknown. 5'RACE template switching with UMIs produced the TCR beta cDNA. TCRdb re-called the 5' RACE reads; every CDR3 protein appears as one record, without DNA. This sample's table has 500,000 to 600,000 distinct CDR3 sequences. The data derive from a study of T cells expressing NK-cell markers. Overall study: Obtained from sorted CD3+CD56+NKG2C+, CD3+CD56+NKG2C- and CD3+CD56-NKG2C+ T cells were the TCR beta repertoires.

Overall study results and limits: A few donors showed these clonotypes also leading the CD3+CD56-NKG2C+ fraction. A range of about 1.0-8% of CD8+ T cells consisted of dominant NKG2C+ clonotypes in 5 or 6 donors.

This clonotype was sampled from a man between 18 and 35 years old in good health. Source material: blood T cells: a sorted CD56 or NKG2C T cell subset, CD4+ or CD8+ T cells, or bulk PBMC T cells (not recorded which).

CDR3 region: CASSTGGIAFF. This chain connects TRBV27 to TRBJ1-1; TCRdb's assignment of TRBD1 cannot be checked, as there is no DNA. The CDR3 totals 11 residues. CDR1 MNHEY and CDR2 SMNVEV come from the germline V gene (reference sequence).